This T cell receptor (beta chain) was found in a study of blood T cell repertoires in COVID-19. Study-wide background: Acute and convalescent COVID-19 samples came from the United States, Italy and Spain. T cells, B-cell-depleted T cells, or PBMCs provided the cDNA or gDNA that served as material.

Trimming took 8 bases from V and 6 from J; bases not matched to a gene: 8. CDR1 is MNHEY, CDR2 SVGAGI, per germline. The CDR3 sequence is 14 residues long. Original analysis: It was from reference gene primer amplification that nucleated cell counts were estimated. Clones were read by immunoSEQ multiplex PCR, and TCRdb kept only the in-frame ones, dropping some. From that table come the V and J calls and clone size; the DNA was used to work out D and trimming. The data hold 250,000 to 300,000 clones, with 81% observed a single time. This clone was seen once. Sample: peripheral blood. The chain recombines TRBV6-5 with TRBJ2-1; 9 nucleotides agree with TRBD2. The source of this sequence is a woman aged 55-70 years with active or convalescent COVID-19. In nucleotides, the CDR3 is TGTGCCAGCGGGTGGACTAGCGTAGGCAATGAGCAGTTCTTC. This gives the protein CASGWTSVGNEQFF.